This record concerns one T cell receptor beta chain sequence. Its cognate antigen is unknown. Every bit of the isolated RNA underwent reverse transcription, so sequencing read expressed TCRB transcripts. TCRdb's copy holds only in-frame clones and misses some; the assay was immunoSEQ multiplex PCR. The table records 300,000 to 350,000 clones, roughly 13% of them present only once. The data were taken from a study of beta chain features in type 1 diabetes. General study findings and limits: Naive, central memory and regulatory TCRB repertoires appeared more similar among patients than healthy donors. Moderate yet significant TCRB CDR3 shortening was seen in Type 1 diabetes patients in all four CD4+ subsets.

The receptor was derived from a young woman with type 1 diabetes. The sequencing input was naive CD4+ T cells from blood.

CDR3 amino acids: CASSKGHVQGVYEQYV. The CDR3, as DNA: TGTGCCAGCAGCAAAGGGCATGTGCAGGGCGTCTACGAGCAGTACGTC. The chain has TRBV21-1 and TRBJ2-7; the table's D call of TRBD1 was not tested on the DNA. TRBV21-1 is given as a pseudogene. This CDR3 contains 16 residues.